The clone carrying this TCR beta chain was seen a few times. This record belongs to a study of regulatory T cells in long-lasting Graves disease. The germline V gene has CDR1 MNHEY and CDR2 SVGEGT. The CDR3 has 14 amino acids. Trimming took off 5 bases at V and 3 bases at J, with 14 bases between the two ends. Building of the TCR beta libraries involved iRepertoire HTBI primers and Arm-PCR of CDR3 regions. TCRdb reprocessed the multiplex PCR reads with MiXCR, giving one entry per CDR3 protein. The data contain 600,000 to 800,000 distinct CDR3 sequences, about 30% of them singletons. The time point was: persistent/refractory GD, antithyroid drugs over 5 years with positive TRAb. TCR sequences were obtained from RNA taken from PBMCs.

The rearrangement links TRBV6-2 or TRBV6-3 to TRBJ2-7; a possible D gene is TRBD1 (7 bases). The specimen comprised peripheral blood mononuclear cells (PBMCs), sampled when the disease was refractory, from a patient treated with antithyroid drugs. The TCR sequence derives from a female donor with Graves disease. The CDR3 sequence: CASSQGGRLYEQYF. Written as DNA, the CDR3 is TGTGCCAGCAGTCAGGGGGGAAGGCTCTACGAGCAGTACTTC.